Sequencing of this T cell receptor (beta chain) was carried out in a study of CD8 T cells in ankylosing spondylitis. Whole-study results and caveats: A number of the motif variants had already been described in reactive arthritis synovial fluid and blood. Seemingly distinctive of ankylosing spondylitis blood was a TCR beta motif formed by eight highly homologous variants. Disease-linked clones reportedly concentrated significantly in matched ankylosing spondylitis synovial fluid.

This clonotype was picked up many times. What it binds is not known. Each CDR3 protein is one row after TCRdb ran MiXCR on the 5' RACE reads. The data contain under 400,000 distinct CDR3 sequences, around a tenth of them seen just once; the ten biggest clones take up roughly a tenth. Germline V gene sequence: CDR1 SQVTM, CDR2 ANQGSEA. The CDR3 runs to 16 residues. V lost 5 bases and J 3 bases, leaving 23 bases between the germline ends. The receptor was derived from a female donor with ankylosing spondylitis or in good health (not recorded which). Sample: blood, either unsorted or a sorted T cell fraction (not recorded which). This rearrangement joins TRBV29-1 to TRBJ2-7; D is uncertain. The chain's CDR3 is CSVPPPQETLYYEQYF. The CDR3 bases are TGCAGCGTTCCTCCCCCGCAGGAGACCCTTTACTACGAGCAGTACTTC.